Listed below are T cell receptor beta chains from one sample, sequenced in a study of cytomegalovirus exposure and HLA in healthy donors. Libraries were prepared by immunoSEQ multiplex PCR; TCRdb keeps only in-frame clonotypes and omits some of them. The sample includes roughly 150,000 clones, around nine tenths seen only once; the top ten take around 2%. Sequencing input: PBMCs. All receptors derive from a woman between 18 and 29 years old in good health and CMV-seronegative. Each CDR3 is given with its conserved first and last residue. The D gene is left open where the match is weak. Clone size is given for some rows only: seen once, a few or many times, or a class if the clone is expanded.

TRBJ1-4 | TRBV7-6 | few | TRBD1 | CASSLVGRGRREKLFF | TGTGCCAGCAGCTTAGTTGGCAGGGGGCGACGAGAAAAACTGTTTTTT
TRBJ2-7 | TRBV7-2 | . | TRBD2 | CASSLEGTSGSREQYF | TGTGCCAGCAGCTTAGAGGGGACTAGCGGATCGCGCGAGCAGTACTTC
TRBJ2-3 | TRBV15 | . | . | CATSRTTGRDTQYF | TGTGCCACCAGCAGAACCACAGGAAGGGATACGCAGTATTTT
TRBJ2-7 | TRBV6-1 | . | TRBD2 | CASRGPTSSFYEQYF | TGTGCCAGCAGGGGACCGACTAGCAGTTTCTACGAGCAGTACTTC
TRBJ2-3 | TRBV19 | . | . | CASAKVGPVEDTQYF | TGTGCCAGTGCCAAAGTGGGTCCCGTGGAGGATACGCAGTATTTT
TRBJ1-5 | TRBV28 | . | . | CASSSPGLGGGNQPQHF | TGTGCCAGCAGTTCCCCGGGCCTGGGGGGGGGCAATCAGCCCCAGCATTTT
TRBJ2-7 | TRBV10-1 | . | TRBD1 | CASSGQGSREQYF | TGCGCCAGCAGTGGACAGGGCTCGAGGGAGCAGTACTTC
TRBJ2-1 | TRBV5-6 | . | . | CASSLQVYNEQFF | TGTGCCAGCAGCTTACAGGTCTACAATGAGCAGTTCTTC
TRBJ2-2 | TRBV28 | . | TRBD2 | CASGTSGAPNTGELFF | TGTGCCAGCGGGACTAGCGGGGCGCCGAACACCGGGGAGCTGTTTTTT
TRBJ1-1 | TRBV6-5 | . | . | CASTHRAGDTEAFF | TGTGCCAGCACCCATCGAGCCGGGGACACTGAAGCTTTCTTT
TRBJ1-5 | TRBV27 | . | TRBD1 | CASSRLGGEGSNQPQHF | TGTGCCAGCAGTCGATTAGGGGGCGAGGGTAGCAATCAGCCCCAGCATTTT
TRBJ2-3 | TRBV6-5 | . | TRBD2 | CASSSGGPRDTQYF | TGTGCCAGCAGCTCGGGGGGGCCTCGAGATACGCAGTATTTT
TRBJ2-1 | TRBV11-3 | . | TRBD2 | CASSLGTSYVMDNEQFF | TGTGCCAGCAGCTTAGGGACTAGCTACGTGATGGACAATGAGCAGTTCTTC
TRBJ2-1 | TRBV12-5 | . | . | CASGRRALAYSSYNEQFF | TGTGCTAGTGGCAGGAGGGCTCTAGCGTACAGCTCCTACAATGAGCAGTTCTTC
TRBJ2-7 | TRBV9 | . | . | CASSVAPFNEQYF | TGTGCCAGCAGCGTAGCCCCTTTTAACGAGCAGTACTTC
TRBJ2-1 | TRBV7-2 | . | TRBD2 | CASSDTSGSYNEQFF | TGTGCCAGCAGTGATACTAGCGGGAGTTACAATGAGCAGTTCTTC
TRBJ2-2 | TRBV18 | few | . | CASSPYTGELFF | TGTGCCAGCTCACCCTACACCGGGGAGCTGTTTTTT
TRBJ1-1 | TRBV7-8 | . | TRBD1 | CASSFHPGQGGTEAFF | TGTGCCAGCAGCTTTCACCCCGGACAGGGTGGCACTGAAGCTTTCTTT
TRBJ1-2 | TRBV6-5 | once | . | CASSYSILAGGYGYTF | TGTGCCAGCAGTTACTCGATATTGGCGGGTGGCTATGGCTACACCTTC
TRBJ1-2 | TRBV7-2 | once | . | CASSSYGGYGYTF | TGTGCCAGCAGCTCCTACGGCGGCTATGGCTACACCTTC
TRBJ1-2 | TRBV5-6 | . | . | CASSFEGRYYGYTF | TGTGCCAGCAGCTTCGAGGGTAGATACTATGGCTACACCTTC
TRBJ2-5 | TRBV4-3 | . | TRBD2 | CASSQGGGETQYF | TGCGCCAGCAGCCAGGGGGGGGGAGAGACCCAGTACTTC
TRBJ2-1 | TRBV10-3 | . | TRBD2 | CAISDRGAGTSVRGGSYNEQFF | TGTGCCATCAGTGACCGAGGGGCCGGGACTAGCGTCAGGGGGGGTTCCTACAATGAGCAGTTCTTC
TRBJ1-2 | TRBV7-9 | . | TRBD1 | CASTADRDGYTF | TGTGCCAGCACCGCAGACAGGGACGGCTACACCTTC
TRBJ1-1 | TRBV7-2 | . | TRBD1 | CASSLVTGRTEAFF | TGTGCCAGCAGCTTAGTGACAGGGCGGACTGAAGCTTTCTTT
TRBJ2-1 | TRBV7-9 | many | TRBD1 | CASSLAGTGDYNEQFF | TGTGCCAGCAGCTTAGCTGGGACAGGGGACTACAATGAGCAGTTCTTC
TRBJ2-3 | TRBV7-9 | . | . | CASSPSGGSRKKDTQYF | TGTGCCAGCAGTCCCTCCGGGGGTAGCCGGAAAAAAGATACGCAGTATTTT
TRBJ2-7 | TRBV6-5 | . | . | CASTEGADYEQYF | TGTGCCAGTACCGAAGGGGCGGATTATGAGCAGTACTTC
TRBJ1-2 | TRBV7-9 | . | . | CASSLGRGDYGYTF | TGTGCCAGCAGCTTAGGGAGGGGAGACTATGGCTACACCTTC
TRBJ2-7 | TRBV5-6 | few | . | CASSFRVDDEQYF | TGTGCCAGCAGCTTCAGGGTTGACGACGAGCAGTACTTC
TRBJ2-3 | TRBV10-3 | once | . | CAIWAGYTQYF | TGTGCCATCTGGGCAGGGTATACGCAGTATTTT
TRBJ2-2 | TRBV28 | once | . | CASTTPGNTGELFF | TGTGCCAGCACCACCCCAGGGAACACCGGGGAGCTGTTTTTT
TRBJ2-7 | TRBV27 | . | . | CASSLGEGYEQYF | TGTGCCAGCAGTTTAGGTGAGGGCTACGAGCAGTACTTC
TRBJ2-3 | TRBV4-2 | . | TRBD2 | CASSKLAGGPKDTQYF | TGTGCCAGCAGCAAATTAGCGGGGGGGCCGAAAGATACGCAGTATTTT
TRBJ2-5 | TRBV6-1 | . | TRBD1 | CASSWTGEVETQYF | TGTGCCAGCAGTTGGACAGGGGAGGTAGAGACCCAGTACTTC
TRBJ1-1 | TRBV7-2 | . | . | CASSPRQANTEAFF | TGTGCCAGCAGCCCGAGACAGGCGAACACTGAAGCTTTCTTT
TRBJ2-1 | TRBV27 | . | TRBD2 | CASRLAGSFNEQFF | TGTGCCAGCCGTCTAGCGGGAAGTTTCAATGAGCAGTTCTTC
TRBJ1-4 | TRBV29-1 | . | . | CSVDRGGEKLFF | TGCAGCGTTGACAGGGGTGGAGAAAAACTGTTTTTT
TRBJ2-1 | TRBV5-1 | . | TRBD2 | CASSSAGASGRDEQFF | TGCGCCAGCAGCTCCGCCGGTGCTAGCGGTAGGGATGAGCAGTTCTTC
TRBJ2-7 | TRBV4-1 | . | TRBD1 | CASSQEGDRVYEQYF | TGCGCCAGCAGCCAAGAGGGGGACAGGGTCTACGAGCAGTACTTC
TRBJ2-1 | TRBV7-8 | . | TRBD2 | CASLSSAGVYNEQFF | TGTGCCAGCTTGAGCTCAGCGGGGGTGTACAATGAGCAGTTCTTC
TRBJ2-3 | TRBV7-3 | . | . | CASSFTGGLTDTQYF | TGTGCCAGCAGCTTCACGGGGGGCCTCACAGATACGCAGTATTTT
TRBJ1-2 | TRBV7-9 | . | . | CASSTDSRNYGYTF | TGTGCCAGCAGTACCGACAGCCGTAACTATGGCTACACCTTC
TRBJ1-2 | TRBV5-5 | once | TRBD1 | CASSSQTGTGSYGYTF | TGTGCCAGCAGCTCCCAGACCGGGACAGGGAGTTATGGCTACACCTTC
TRBJ1-1 | TRBV10-1 | . | . | CASSESIGAGNTEAFF | TGCGCCAGCAGTGAGTCGATAGGGGCAGGGAACACTGAAGCTTTCTTT
TRBJ1-5 | TRBV19 | . | . | CASSLPRDFNQPQHF | TGTGCCAGTAGTCTTCCCCGGGACTTCAATCAGCCCCAGCATTTT
TRBJ2-7 | TRBV9 | . | TRBD2 | CASSVGLAGVREQYF | TGTGCCAGCAGCGTAGGACTAGCGGGGGTACGGGAGCAGTACTTC
TRBJ2-2 | TRBV9 | few | . | CASSVALPNTGELFF | TGTGCCAGCAGCGTAGCACTCCCGAACACCGGGGAGCTGTTTTTT
TRBJ2-2 | TRBV6-4 | . | . | CASSYIANTGELFF | TGTGCCAGCAGCTATATCGCGAACACCGGGGAGCTGTTTTTT
TRBJ1-2 | TRBV5-1 | few | . | CASSRGEGGTYGYTF | TGCGCCAGCAGCCGGGGGGAGGGCGGCACCTATGGCTACACCTTC
TRBJ1-2 | TRBV6-5 | . | . | CASSYRGNGGYTF | TGTGCCAGCAGTTACAGAGGGAATGGTGGCTACACCTTC
TRBJ2-7 | TRBV27 | . | . | CASSLGAISYEQYF | TGTGCCAGCAGTTTAGGAGCCATCTCCTACGAGCAGTACTTC